This T cell receptor (beta chain) was observed in a study of T cell responses to AZD1222 COVID-19 vaccine. The repertoire was sequenced with immunoSEQ multiplex PCR; TCRdb's copy has only in-frame clones and lacks some. The sample shows around 200,000 clones, 90% to 95% of them seen only once. Findings and caveats of the study: Breadth and depth of Spike-specific TCRs rose after two AZD1222 doses.

This clone was observed a few times. The antigen is not known. Researchers grouped second doses given at about 4 or about 12 weeks into one pool. Germline values: CDR1 SNHLY, CDR2 FYNNEI. This CDR3 contains 17 residues. The V end lost 6 bases, the J end lost 0 bases, and 18 bases lay between the germline ends. The V gene is TRBV2, the J gene TRBJ1-5; D not certain. The input for sequencing was peripheral blood, taken 28 days after the second AZD1222 dose. This clonotype originated in an adult who received the AZD1222 COVID-19 vaccine. CDR3 nucleotide sequence: TGTGCCAGCAGGGGTTGGGAGGCCCTCGATAGCAATCAGCCCCAGCATTTT. Translation: CASRGWEALDSNQPQHF.